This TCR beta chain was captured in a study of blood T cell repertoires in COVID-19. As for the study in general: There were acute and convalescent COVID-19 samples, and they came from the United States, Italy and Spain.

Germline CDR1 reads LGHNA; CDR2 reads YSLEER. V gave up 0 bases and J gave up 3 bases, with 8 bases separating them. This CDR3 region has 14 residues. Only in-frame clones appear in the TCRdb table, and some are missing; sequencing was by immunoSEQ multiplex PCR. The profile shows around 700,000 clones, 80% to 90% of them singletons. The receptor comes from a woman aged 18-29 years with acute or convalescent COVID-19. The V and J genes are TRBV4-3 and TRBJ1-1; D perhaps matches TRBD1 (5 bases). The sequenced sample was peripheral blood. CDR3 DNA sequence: TGCGCCAGCAGCCAAGACAGGGAGGACACTGAAGCTTTCTTT. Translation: CASSQDREDTEAFF.